These T cell receptor beta chains were read from a single sample in a study of blood T cells in healthy people across ages. TCRdb fed the 5' RACE reads into MiXCR, producing one record per CDR3 protein. The sample records around 780,000 distinct CDR3 sequences, around three fifths being singletons. Material: blood. Receptors originate from a middle-aged man in good health. Both conserved end residues are part of each CDR3. Each record gives: D gene, clone size, J gene, V gene, CDR3 DNA, CDR3 protein. The D gene is left open where the match is weak. Clone size is stated in some rows and not others, as once, few, many or a class when expanded.

TRBD2,.,TRBJ2-5,TRBV25-1,TGTGCCAGCAGTGACCCCCTAGCGGGATATGGCCAAGAGACCCAGTACTTC,CASSDPLAGYGQETQYF
.,.,TRBJ2-1,TRBV20-1,TGCAGTGCTAGTGGGGGGGGACACCATGTCAATGAGCAGTTCTTC,CSASGGGHHVNEQFF
.,.,TRBJ1-2,TRBV28,TGTGCCAGCAGTTCGGGGGGAGTTAAAGTCGATGGCTACACCTTC,CASSSGGVKVDGYTF
TRBD2,.,TRBJ2-5,TRBV20-1,TGCAGTGCTAGAGAGTGGGGGGGGAAAGAGACCCAGTACTTC,CSAREWGGKETQYF
.,.,TRBJ2-1,TRBV2,TGTGCCAGCAGGGGAGGCTACAATGAGCAGTTCTTC,CASRGGYNEQFF
TRBD2,few,TRBJ2-3,TRBV7-9,TGTGCCAGCAGCTTAGAACTAGCGGGAGACACAGATACGCAGTATTTT,CASSLELAGDTDTQYF
.,.,TRBJ1-4,TRBV2,TGTGCCAGCAGACCGGGGTCCCCGGGGGAAAAACTGTTTTTT,CASRPGSPGEKLFF
.,.,TRBJ1-2,TRBV24-1,TGTGCCACCAGTGATTCCCGGACAGAACTGTATGGCTACACCTTC,CATSDSRTELYGYTF
.,few,TRBJ2-7,TRBV4-3,TGCGCCAGCAGCCAAGAAGCCCGAGGGGTCTACGAGCAGTACTTC,CASSQEARGVYEQYF
.,.,TRBJ2-5,TRBV2,TGTGCCAGCAGCCGGGACCAGGGAGAGACCCAGTACTTC,CASSRDQGETQYF
TRBD1,many,TRBJ1-2,TRBV7-2,TGTGCCAGCAGCCCGGCTGACAGGGACTATGGCTACACCTTC,CASSPADRDYGYTF
TRBD2,.,TRBJ2-5,TRBV20-1,TGCAGTGCTATACTAGCGGGAAGGACCTATCAAGAGACCCAGTACTTC,CSAILAGRTYQETQYF
TRBD1,.,TRBJ2-3,TRBV9,TGTGCCAGCACCAGAAAGGACAGGGGGTACACAGATACGCAGTATTTT,CASTRKDRGYTDTQYF
.,.,TRBJ2-5,TRBV18,TGTGCCAGCTCGACTACTAGGGGTGAGACCCAGTACTTC,CASSTTRGETQYF
TRBD1,.,TRBJ2-1,TRBV27,TGTGCCAGCTGGACAGGACGCGGACAGAAAAATGAGCAGTTCTTC,CASWTGRGQKNEQFF
.,few,TRBJ2-7,TRBV4-3,TGCGCCAGCAGCCAAGAATCCAGGGCGGCCTACGAGCAGTACTTC,CASSQESRAAYEQYF
.,few,TRBJ2-1,TRBV20-1,TGCAGTGCTAGTAGTGGGGCTGAGCAGTTCTTC,CSASSGAEQFF
.,.,TRBJ1-4,TRBV7-8,TGTGCCAGCAGCTTAGTGCGGAGGACAACTAATGAAAAACTGTTTTTT,CASSLVRRTTNEKLFF
.,.,TRBJ1-1,TRBV12-3/TRBV12-4,TGTGCCAGCAGTTTAGCGGCCCCGGCGGGGCCCACTGAAGCTTTCTTT,CASSLAAPAGPTEAFF
.,.,TRBJ2-3,TRBV5-6,TGTGCCAGCGCCGCCAGGCGAGATACGCAGTATTTT,CASAARRDTQYF
.,once,TRBJ2-1,TRBV5-6,TGTGCCAGCAGCCCACACCCTGTCCCCAGCAATGAGCAGTTCTTC,CASSPHPVPSNEQFF
.,.,TRBJ2-1,TRBV20-1,TGCAGTGCTAGAGATCTCCGGCAGAGTCCGTCCAATGAGCAGTTCTTC,CSARDLRQSPSNEQFF
.,.,TRBJ2-1,TRBV6-1,TGTGCCAGCAGGTTCATAGAATTTACAAGGGAGCAGTTCTTC,CASRFIEFTREQFF
.,many,TRBJ2-6,TRBV29-1,TGCAGCGGAGTGTCTGGGGCCAACGTCCTGACTTTC,CSGVSGANVLTF
.,.,TRBJ1-1,TRBV6-5,TGTGCCTTTAGGGAGACGAACACTGAAGCTTTCTTT,CAFRETNTEAFF
TRBD2,.,TRBJ2-1,TRBV5-1,TGCGCCAGCAGCTCCACTAGCGGGGGGAACGTTGAGCAGTTCTTC,CASSSTSGGNVEQFF
.,.,TRBJ2-1,TRBV24-1,TGTGCCACCAGTGATCCGGGACCCGCCTACAATGAGCAGTTCTTC,CATSDPGPAYNEQFF
.,.,TRBJ1-2,TRBV29-1,TGCAGCGTTGAGTACAGGGTCGGTGGCTACACCTTC,CSVEYRVGGYTF
TRBD1,.,TRBJ2-7,TRBV29-1,TGCAGCGTTGCAGGGGGAGCGATCTACGAGCAGTACTTC,CSVAGGAIYEQYF
.,.,TRBJ2-7,TRBV6-5,TGTGCCAGCAGTTACGGGCCGGGGGACCGGCAGTACTTC,CASSYGPGDRQYF
.,.,TRBJ1-1,TRBV7-2,TGTGCCAGCAGCTCCGAGTGGGTTACTGAAGCTTTCTTT,CASSSEWVTEAFF
TRBD2,.,TRBJ2-7,TRBV12-3/TRBV12-4,TGTGCCAGCAGCTACCCGACTAGCGGGAGATATGGGTCCTACGAGCAGTACTTC,CASSYPTSGRYGSYEQYF
.,.,TRBJ1-6,TRBV10-3,TGTGCCATCAGAACCGGGACACCCAACTCACCCCTCCACTTT,CAIRTGTPNSPLHF
.,.,TRBJ1-2,TRBV5-6,TGTGCCAGCAGCGCGCCAGGATGGGACTATGGCTACACCTTC,CASSAPGWDYGYTF
TRBD1,.,TRBJ2-3,TRBV11-2,TGTGCCAGTTCCTCCAGGGGGAGAGATACGCAGTATTTT,CASSSRGRDTQYF
TRBD1,.,TRBJ1-2,TRBV28,TGTGCCAGCAGTTACAGGGGATGGGACAGCGGTGGCTACACCTTC,CASSYRGWDSGGYTF
TRBD2,.,TRBJ2-7,TRBV28,TGTGCCAGCAGTTCCGGGACTAGCGTATTAGGCTACGAGCAGTACTTC,CASSSGTSVLGYEQYF
TRBD1,.,TRBJ2-7,TRBV11-2,TGTGCCAGCAGCTCCGAGGGACAGGCGTTCTACGAGCAGTACTTC,CASSSEGQAFYEQYF
.,.,TRBJ1-5,TRBV27,TGTGCCAGCAGACTGGGGCGGGATCAGCCCCAGCATTTT,CASRLGRDQPQHF
.,.,TRBJ2-1,TRBV27,TGTGCCAGCAGCGCCCAGGGCAGGAGTGGAGTCCATGAGCAGTTCTTC,CASSAQGRSGVHEQFF
.,few,TRBJ1-1,TRBV7-9,TGTGCCAGCAGCTTATTAGGGGGAACAACGGAAGCTTTCTTT,CASSLLGGTTEAFF
.,.,TRBJ1-2,TRBV5-5,TGTGCCAGCAGCTTGAATAACTATGGCTACACCTTC,CASSLNNYGYTF
.,.,TRBJ2-2,TRBV9,TGTGCCAGCAGACCGGACACGGAGGCCGGGGAGCTGTTTTTT,CASRPDTEAGELFF
.,.,TRBJ1-4,TRBV7-3,TGTGCCAGCAGCTTACGTGCGCCCTTTGAGGAAAAACTGTTTTTT,CASSLRAPFEEKLFF
.,few,TRBJ2-6,TRBV27,TGTGCCAGCAGTCTAGGCAGCAGCTCTGGGGCCAACGTCCTGACTTTC,CASSLGSSSGANVLTF
TRBD1,.,TRBJ2-1,TRBV7-9,TGTACCTCGGGACAGGGAACCTACAATGAGCAGTTCTTC,CTSGQGTYNEQFF
.,.,TRBJ2-7,TRBV10-3,TGTGCCATCAGTGAGGGCGCCGGGACGGAAGACAATGAGCAGTACTTC,CAISEGAGTEDNEQYF
.,.,TRBJ1-3,TRBV6-5,TGTGCCAGCAGTGAACCAGGGGTTACTGGAAACACCATATATTTT,CASSEPGVTGNTIYF
.,many,TRBJ2-7,TRBV7-9,TGTGCCAGCAGCTTGCAGGGCTCCGAGCAGTACTTC,CASSLQGSEQYF
TRBD2,many,TRBJ2-7,TRBV7-2,TGTGCCAGCAGCCTTAGCGGGAGCTCCTACGAGCAGTACTTC,CASSLSGSSYEQYF
.,few,TRBJ1-2,TRBV5-1,TGCGCCAGCAGCTTGGCCGGGACACAAAACTATGGCTACACCTTC,CASSLAGTQNYGYTF
TRBD2,.,TRBJ2-1,TRBV7-2,TGTGCCAGCAGCCCCCAGGGCGGGAGGGTCAATGAGCAGTTCTTC,CASSPQGGRVNEQFF
.,.,TRBJ2-7,TRBV7-2,TGTGCCAGCAGCTTAGCGGGAGGTGTGGGTAGGGCCTACGAGCAGTACTTC,CASSLAGGVGRAYEQYF
.,few,TRBJ1-6,TRBV28,TGTGCCAGCAGGGCAACGCAGGGGAGCTATAATTCACCCCTCCACTTT,CASRATQGSYNSPLHF
.,few,TRBJ1-1,TRBV7-2,TGTGCCAGCAGCTTAGAGGTGCGTTACACTGAAGCTTTCTTT,CASSLEVRYTEAFF
.,.,TRBJ1-6,TRBV12-3/TRBV12-4,TGTGCCAGCAGGCGCCCGGCCCGAGATTCACCCCTCCACTTT,CASRRPARDSPLHF
TRBD2,.,TRBJ2-1,TRBV7-3,TGTGCCAGCAGCTTTGTGACTAGCGGGACAAATGAGCAGTTCTTC,CASSFVTSGTNEQFF
TRBD2,.,TRBJ2-7,TRBV7-2,TGTGCCAGCAGCGTAACTCCGGGACTAGCTTACGAGCAGTACTTC,CASSVTPGLAYEQYF
.,.,TRBJ2-5,TRBV7-2,TGTGCCAGCAGCCCCGGGACTCAGCAGGGTGATGAGCAGTACTTC,CASSPGTQQGDEQYF